The T cell receptor (beta chain) described here comes from a study of blood T cell repertoires in COVID-19. The CDR3 spans 15 residues. With V trimmed by 6 bases and J by 7 bases, 6 bases remained unmatched. Germline CDR1 reads LGHDT; CDR2 reads YNNKEL (reference sequence). TCRdb's table, derived via immunoSEQ multiplex PCR, lists solely in-frame clones and lacks some. This sample carries some 50,000 clones, approximately 78% of them seen once, and the ten largest clones take over 7.5%. There are a few counts of this clone. The sequenced material came from peripheral blood. The receptor comes from a woman older than 75 with acute or convalescent COVID-19. The V call is TRBV3-1 (or the pseudogene TRBV3-2), the J call TRBJ2-1; 13 nucleotides agree with TRBD2. The CDR3 DNA reads TGTGCCAGCAGACGACTAGCGGGAGGTCAGAATGAGCAGTTCTTC. As protein: CASRRLAGGQNEQFF.